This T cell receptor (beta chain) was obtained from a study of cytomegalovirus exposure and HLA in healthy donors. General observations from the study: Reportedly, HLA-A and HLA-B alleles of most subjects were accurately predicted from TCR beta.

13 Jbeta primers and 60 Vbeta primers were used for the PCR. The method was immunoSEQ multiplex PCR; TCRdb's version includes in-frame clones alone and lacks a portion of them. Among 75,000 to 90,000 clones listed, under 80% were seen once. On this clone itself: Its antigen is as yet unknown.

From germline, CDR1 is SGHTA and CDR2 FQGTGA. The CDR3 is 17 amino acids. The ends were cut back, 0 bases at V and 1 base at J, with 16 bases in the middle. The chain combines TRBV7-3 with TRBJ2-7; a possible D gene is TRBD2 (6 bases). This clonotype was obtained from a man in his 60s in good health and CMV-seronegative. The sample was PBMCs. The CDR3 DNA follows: TGTGCCAGCAGCTTAACCCCAGGAGGGGTGGGGTCCTACGAGCAGTACTTC. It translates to CASSLTPGGVGSYEQYF.